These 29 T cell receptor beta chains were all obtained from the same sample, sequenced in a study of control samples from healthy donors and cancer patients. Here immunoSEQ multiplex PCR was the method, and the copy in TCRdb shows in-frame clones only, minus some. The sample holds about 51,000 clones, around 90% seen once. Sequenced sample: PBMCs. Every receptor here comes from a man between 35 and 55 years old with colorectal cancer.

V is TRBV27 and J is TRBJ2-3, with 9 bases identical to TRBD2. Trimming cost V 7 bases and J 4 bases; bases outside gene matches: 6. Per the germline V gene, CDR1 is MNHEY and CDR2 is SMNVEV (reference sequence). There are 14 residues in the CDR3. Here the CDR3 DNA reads TGTGCCAGCAACGTAGCGGGAGACCCAGATACGCAGTATTTT. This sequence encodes CASNVAGDPDTQYF.

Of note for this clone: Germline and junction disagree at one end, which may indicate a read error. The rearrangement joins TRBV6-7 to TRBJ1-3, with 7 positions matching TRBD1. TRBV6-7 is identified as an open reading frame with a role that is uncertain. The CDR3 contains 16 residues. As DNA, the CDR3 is TGCGCCAGCAGTTCTCCGGGACAGAGCTCTGGAAACACCATATATTTT. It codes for CASSSPGQSSGNTIYF.

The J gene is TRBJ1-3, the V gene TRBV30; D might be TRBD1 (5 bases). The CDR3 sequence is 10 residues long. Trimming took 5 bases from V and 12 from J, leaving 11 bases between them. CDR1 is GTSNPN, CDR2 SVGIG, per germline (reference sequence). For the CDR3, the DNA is TGTGCCTGGGGACAACGGGACATATATTTT. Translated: CAWGQRDIYF.

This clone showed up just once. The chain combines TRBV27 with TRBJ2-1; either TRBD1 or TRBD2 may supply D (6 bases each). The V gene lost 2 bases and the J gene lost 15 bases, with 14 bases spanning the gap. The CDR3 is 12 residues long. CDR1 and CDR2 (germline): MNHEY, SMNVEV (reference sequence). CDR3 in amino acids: CASSLIGGARFF. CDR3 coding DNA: TGTGCCAGCAGTTTAATCGGGGGCGCCAGGTTCTTC.

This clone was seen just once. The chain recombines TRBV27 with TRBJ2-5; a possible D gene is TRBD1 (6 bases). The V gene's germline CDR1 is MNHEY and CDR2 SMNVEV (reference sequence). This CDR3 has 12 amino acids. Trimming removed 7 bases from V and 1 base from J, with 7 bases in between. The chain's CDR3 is CASTDSQETQYF. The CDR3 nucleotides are TGTGCCAGCACGGACAGCCAAGAGACCCAGTACTTC.

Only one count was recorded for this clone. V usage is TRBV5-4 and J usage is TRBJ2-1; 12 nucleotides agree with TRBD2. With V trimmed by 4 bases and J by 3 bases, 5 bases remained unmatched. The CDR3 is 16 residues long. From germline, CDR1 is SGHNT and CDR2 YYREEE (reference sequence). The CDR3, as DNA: TGTGCCAGCAGCCCGACTAGCGGGAGTATCTACAATGAGCAGTTCTTC. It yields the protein CASSPTSGSIYNEQFF.

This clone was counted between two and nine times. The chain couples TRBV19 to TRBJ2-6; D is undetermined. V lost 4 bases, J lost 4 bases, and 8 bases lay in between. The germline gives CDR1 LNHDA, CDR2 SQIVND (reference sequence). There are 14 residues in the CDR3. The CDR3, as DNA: TGTGCCAGTAGTACAGACTCCGGGGCCAACGTCCTGACTTTC. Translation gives CASSTDSGANVLTF.

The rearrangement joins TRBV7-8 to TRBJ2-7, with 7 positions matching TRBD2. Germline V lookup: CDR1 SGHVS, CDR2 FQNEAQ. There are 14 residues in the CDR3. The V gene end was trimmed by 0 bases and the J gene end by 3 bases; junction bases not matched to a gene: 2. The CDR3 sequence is CASSLAGGNYEQYF. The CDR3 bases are TGTGCCAGCAGCTTAGCCGGGGGGAACTACGAGCAGTACTTC.

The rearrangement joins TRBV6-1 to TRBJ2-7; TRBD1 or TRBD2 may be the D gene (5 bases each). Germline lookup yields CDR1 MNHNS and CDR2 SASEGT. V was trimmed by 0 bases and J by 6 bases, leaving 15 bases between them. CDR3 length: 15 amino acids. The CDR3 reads CASSEAEGQGPEQYF. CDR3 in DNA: TGTGCCAGCAGTGAAGCAGAGGGGCAGGGCCCCGAGCAGTACTTC.

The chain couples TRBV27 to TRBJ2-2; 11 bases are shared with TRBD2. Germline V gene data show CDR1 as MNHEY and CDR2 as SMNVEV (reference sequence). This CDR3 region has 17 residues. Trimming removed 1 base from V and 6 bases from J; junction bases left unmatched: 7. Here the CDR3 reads CASSLLAGGPHPGELFF. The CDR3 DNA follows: TGTGCCAGCAGTTTATTAGCGGGAGGGCCACACCCCGGGGAGCTGTTTTTT.

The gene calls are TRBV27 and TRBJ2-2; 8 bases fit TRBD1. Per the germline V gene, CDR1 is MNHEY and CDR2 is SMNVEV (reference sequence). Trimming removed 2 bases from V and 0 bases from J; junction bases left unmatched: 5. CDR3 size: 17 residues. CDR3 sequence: CASSLPQGASNTGELFF. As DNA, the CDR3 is TGTGCCAGCAGTTTACCGCAGGGGGCGTCGAACACCGGGGAGCTGTTTTTT.

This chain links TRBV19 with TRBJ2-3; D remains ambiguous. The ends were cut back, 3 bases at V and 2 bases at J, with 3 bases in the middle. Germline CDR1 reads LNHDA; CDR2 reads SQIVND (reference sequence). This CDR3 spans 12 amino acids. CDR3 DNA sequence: TGTGCCAGTAGTATCCCCACAGATACGCAGTATTTT. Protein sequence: CASSIPTDTQYF.

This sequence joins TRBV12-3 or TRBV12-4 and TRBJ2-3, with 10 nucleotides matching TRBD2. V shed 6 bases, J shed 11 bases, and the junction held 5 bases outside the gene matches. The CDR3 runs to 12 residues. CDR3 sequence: CASRQGLAMQYF. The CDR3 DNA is TGTGCCAGCAGACAGGGACTAGCGATGCAGTATTTT.

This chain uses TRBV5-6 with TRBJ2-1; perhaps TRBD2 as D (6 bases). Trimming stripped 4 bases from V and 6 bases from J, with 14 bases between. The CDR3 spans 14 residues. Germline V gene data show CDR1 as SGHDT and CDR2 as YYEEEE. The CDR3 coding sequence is TGTGCCAGCAGCGAGGGTGGGCGGGGCAATGAGCAGTTCTTC. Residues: CASSEGGRGNEQFF.

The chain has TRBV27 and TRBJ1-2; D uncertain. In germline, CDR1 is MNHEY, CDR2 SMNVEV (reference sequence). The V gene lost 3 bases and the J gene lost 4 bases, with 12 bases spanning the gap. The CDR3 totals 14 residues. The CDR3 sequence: CASSFSGHLYGYTF. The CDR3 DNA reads TGTGCCAGCAGTTTCAGCGGCCACCTCTATGGCTACACCTTC.

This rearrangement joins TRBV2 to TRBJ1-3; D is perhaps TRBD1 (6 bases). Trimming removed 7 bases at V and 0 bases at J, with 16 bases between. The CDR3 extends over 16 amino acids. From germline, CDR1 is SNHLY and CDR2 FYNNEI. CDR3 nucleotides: TGTGCCAGCACCCTTTGGGGGGGCCCCTCTGGAAACACCATATATTTT. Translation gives CASTLWGGPSGNTIYF.

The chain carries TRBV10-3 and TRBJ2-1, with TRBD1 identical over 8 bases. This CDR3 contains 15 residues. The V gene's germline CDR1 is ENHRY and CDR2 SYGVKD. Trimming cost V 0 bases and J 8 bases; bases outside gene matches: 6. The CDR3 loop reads CAISESDREVDEQFF. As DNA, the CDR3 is TGTGCCATCAGTGAGTCGGACAGGGAGGTCGATGAGCAGTTCTTC.

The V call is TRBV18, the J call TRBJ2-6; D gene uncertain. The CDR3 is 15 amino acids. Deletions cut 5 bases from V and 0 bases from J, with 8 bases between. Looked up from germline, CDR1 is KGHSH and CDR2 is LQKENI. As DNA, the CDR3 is TGTGCCAGCTCAGCGCTGAGCTCTGGGGCCAACGTCCTGACTTTC. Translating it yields CASSALSSGANVLTF.

The CDR3 sequence: CATSDFKGRRSYEQYF. The CDR3 nucleotides are TGTGCCACCAGTGATTTCAAAGGGAGGAGGTCCTACGAGCAGTACTTC. V is TRBV24-1 and J is TRBJ2-7, with D maybe TRBD2 (6 bases). The CDR3 sequence is 16 residues long. Looked up from germline, CDR1 is KGHDR and CDR2 is SFDVKD. V was shortened by 1 base and J by 1 base, with 13 bases between the two germline ends.

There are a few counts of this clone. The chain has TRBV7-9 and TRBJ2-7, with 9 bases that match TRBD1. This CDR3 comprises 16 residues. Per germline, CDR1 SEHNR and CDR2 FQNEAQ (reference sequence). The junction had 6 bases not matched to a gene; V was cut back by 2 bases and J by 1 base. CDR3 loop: CASSLQGQGFSYEQYF. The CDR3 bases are TGTGCCAGCAGCTTACAGGGACAGGGTTTTTCCTACGAGCAGTACTTC.

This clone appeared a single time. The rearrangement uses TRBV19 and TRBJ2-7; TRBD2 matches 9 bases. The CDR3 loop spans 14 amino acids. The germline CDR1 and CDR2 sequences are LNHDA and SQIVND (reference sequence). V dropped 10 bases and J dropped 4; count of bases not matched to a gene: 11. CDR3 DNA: TGTGCCACTCAGCGGGGGGAGGGCCCATACGAGCAGTACTTC. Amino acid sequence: CATQRGEGPYEQYF.

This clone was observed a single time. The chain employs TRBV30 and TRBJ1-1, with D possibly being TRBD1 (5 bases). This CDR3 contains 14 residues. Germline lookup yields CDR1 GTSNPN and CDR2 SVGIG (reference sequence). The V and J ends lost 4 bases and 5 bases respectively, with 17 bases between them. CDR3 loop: CAWTPRDRRTEAFF. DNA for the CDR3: TGTGCCTGGACCCCCAGGGATCGGCGGACTGAAGCTTTCTTT.

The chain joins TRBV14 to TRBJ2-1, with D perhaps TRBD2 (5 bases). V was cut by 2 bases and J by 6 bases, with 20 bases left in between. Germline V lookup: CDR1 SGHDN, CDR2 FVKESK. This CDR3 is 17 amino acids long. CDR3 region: CASSQRLTFIVGNEQFF. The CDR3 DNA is TGTGCCAGCAGCCAACGACTAACCTTTATCGTCGGCAATGAGCAGTTCTTC.

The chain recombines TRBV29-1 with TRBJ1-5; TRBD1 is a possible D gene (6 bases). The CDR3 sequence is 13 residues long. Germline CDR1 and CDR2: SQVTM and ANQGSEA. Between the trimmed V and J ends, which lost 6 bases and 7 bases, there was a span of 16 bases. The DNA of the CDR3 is TGCAGCGTCCAGGGGCAGGGTGGGCAGCCCCAGCATTTT. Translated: CSVQGQGGQPQHF.

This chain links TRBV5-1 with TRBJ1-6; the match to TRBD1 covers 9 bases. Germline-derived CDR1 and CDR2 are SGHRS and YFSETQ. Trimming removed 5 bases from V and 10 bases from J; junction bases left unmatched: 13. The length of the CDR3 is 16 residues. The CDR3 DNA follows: TGCGCCAGCAGGTCTGGACAGGGGACGATGGGGTCACCCCTCCACTTT. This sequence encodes CASRSGQGTMGSPLHF. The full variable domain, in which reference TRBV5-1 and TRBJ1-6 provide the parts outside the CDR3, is KAGVTQTPRYLIKTRGQQVTLSCSPISGHRSVSWYQQTPGQGLQFLFEYFSETQRNKGNFPGRFSGRQFSNSRSEMNVSTLELGDSALYLCASRSGQGTMGSPLHFGNGTRLTVT.

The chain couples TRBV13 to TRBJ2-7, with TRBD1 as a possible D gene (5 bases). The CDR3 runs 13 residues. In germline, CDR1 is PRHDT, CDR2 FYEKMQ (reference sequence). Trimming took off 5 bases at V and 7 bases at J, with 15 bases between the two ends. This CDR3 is CASSRGQSREQYF. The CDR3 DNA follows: TGTGCCAGCAGCCGAGGACAATCTAGGGAGCAGTACTTC.

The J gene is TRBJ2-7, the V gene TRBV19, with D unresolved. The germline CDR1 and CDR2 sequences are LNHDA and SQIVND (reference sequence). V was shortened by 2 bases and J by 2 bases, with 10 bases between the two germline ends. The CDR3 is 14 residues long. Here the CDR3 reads CASSIKGPAYEQYF. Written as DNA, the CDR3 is TGTGCCAGTAGTATAAAGGGCCCTGCCTACGAGCAGTACTTC.

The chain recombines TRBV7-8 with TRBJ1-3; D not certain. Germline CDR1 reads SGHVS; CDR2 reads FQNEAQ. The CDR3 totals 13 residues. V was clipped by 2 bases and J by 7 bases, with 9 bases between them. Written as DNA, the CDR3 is TGTGCCAGCAGCTTATCCTCGGGGAACACCATATATTTT. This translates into CASSLSSGNTIYF.

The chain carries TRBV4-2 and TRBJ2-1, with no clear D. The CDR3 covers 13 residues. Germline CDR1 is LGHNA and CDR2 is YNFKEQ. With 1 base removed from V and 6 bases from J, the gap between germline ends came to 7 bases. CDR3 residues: CASSQVLSNEQFF. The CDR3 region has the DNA TGTGCCAGCAGCCAAGTTTTGTCCAATGAGCAGTTCTTC.